Below are 19 T cell receptor beta chains sequenced from a single sample in a study of OX40 agonist ivuxolimab in advanced cancers. Assay: immunoSEQ multiplex PCR; the TCRdb copy retains only in-frame clones and omits some. The sample consists of tens of thousands of clones, about 91% of them appearing once. Here the sequenced sample was CD4+ or CD8+ T cells sorted from blood, taken in a trial of the OX40 agonist ivuxolimab. The source of these receptors is an adult with an advanced solid tumor such as melanoma, head and neck, liver or kidney cancer.

The gene calls are TRBV11-1 and TRBJ2-5; 7 bases agree with TRBD1. Germline assignment: CDR1 SGHAT and CDR2 FQDESV (reference sequence). The CDR3 length is 13 residues. Trimming removed 5 bases from V and 2 bases from J; junction bases left unmatched: 2. The CDR3 spells CASSTGQQETQYF. The CDR3 DNA follows: TGTGCCAGCAGCACGGGACAGCAAGAGACCCAGTACTTC.

The chain links TRBV6-1 to TRBJ2-1; maybe TRBD1 (6 bases). CDR3 length: 15 residues. CDR1 and CDR2 (germline): MNHNS, SASEGT. Trimming took off 1 base at V and 3 bases at J, with 10 bases between the two ends. CDR3 nucleotide sequence: TGTGCCAGCAGTGAAGAACAGGGTGGCTACAATGAGCAGTTCTTC. Translating gives CASSEEQGGYNEQFF.

This clone was found once. The chain couples TRBV6-1 to TRBJ1-2; D is unclear. This CDR3 has 11 amino acids. With 7 bases removed from V and 8 bases from J, the gap between germline ends came to 11 bases. Germline-derived CDR1 and CDR2 are MNHNS and SASEGT. The CDR3 here is CASTRTYGYTF. CDR3 in DNA: TGTGCCAGCACTAGAACTTACGGCTACACCTTC.

About this clone itself: This specimen includes other DNA sequences encoding the same CDR3. The rearrangement links TRBV5-4 to TRBJ1-1; TRBD1 matches at 7 bases. From germline, CDR1 is SGHNT and CDR2 YYREEE (reference sequence). The CDR3 totals 14 residues. J lost 5 bases, V lost 2 bases, and 6 bases had no gene match. The CDR3 reads CASSLEGARTEAFF. Here the CDR3 DNA reads TGTGCCAGCAGCTTAGAGGGGGCGAGGACTGAAGCTTTCTTT.

Concerning this clone itself: At the DNA level, this CDR3 is encoded by other sequences in the same sample as well. V is TRBV4-1 and J is TRBJ2-7; TRBD1 matches at 8 bases. Germline V gene sequence: CDR1 MGHRA, CDR2 YSYEKL. The V segment lost 3 bases and the J segment 2 bases; nucleotides outside the gene matches: 3. There are 14 residues in the CDR3. For the CDR3, the DNA is TGCGCCAGCAGCCACCCGGGACAGGCCTACGAGCAGTACTTC. It specifies CASSHPGQAYEQYF.

The chain is built from TRBV7-9 and TRBJ2-1; D may correspond to TRBD1 or TRBD2 (5 bases each). V was cut by 4 bases and J by 9 bases, with 10 bases left in between. Germline CDR1 is SEHNR and CDR2 is FQNEAQ (reference sequence). The CDR3 contains 12 residues. Written as DNA, the CDR3 is TGTGCCAGCAGCTGGGACCTCGCTGAGCAGTTCTTC. As protein: CASSWDLAEQFF.

The V call is TRBV7-9, the J call TRBJ2-7, with 9 bases aligning to TRBD2. The V and J ends lost 4 bases and 2 bases, in that order; junction bases with no gene match: 6. This CDR3 contains 15 residues. Germline loops: CDR1 SEHNR, CDR2 FQNEAQ (reference sequence). As DNA, the CDR3 is TGTGCCAGCAGCTCGACTAGCGGTGGGGCCTACGAGCAGTACTTC. Protein: CASSSTSGGAYEQYF.

This sequence joins TRBV2 and TRBJ2-7; D might be TRBD2 (5 bases). The CDR3 sequence is 14 residues long. In germline, CDR1 is SNHLY, CDR2 FYNNEI. V was clipped by 3 bases and J by 5 bases, with 14 bases between them. CDR3 protein: CASSEITVGDEQYF. The CDR3 DNA is TGTGCCAGCAGTGAGATTACCGTCGGGGACGAGCAGTACTTC.

This clone has only a few counts. This rearrangement joins TRBV2 to TRBJ2-7, with TRBD1 as a possible D gene (5 bases). Germline V gene sequence: CDR1 SNHLY, CDR2 FYNNEI. V shed 4 bases and J shed 7 bases, with 14 bases lying between them. CDR3 length: 13 residues. In nucleotides, the CDR3 is TGTGCCAGCAGTGCGACAGAATTGTTGGAGCAGTACTTC. Translating gives CASSATELLEQYF.

In its sample, this clone was seen a few times. The genes are TRBV14 and TRBJ2-7; TRBD2 aligns across 7 bases. Germline values: CDR1 SGHDN, CDR2 FVKESK. V trimming: 4 bases; J trimming: 2 bases; junction bases outside the gene matches: 5. This CDR3 has 14 amino acids. CDR3 residues: CASSLRLAAYEQYF. Here the CDR3 DNA reads TGTGCCAGCAGCCTCAGACTAGCCGCCTACGAGCAGTACTTC.

The chain is built from TRBV11-1 and TRBJ2-7; the match to TRBD1 covers 7 bases. The CDR3 totals 14 residues. The J segment lost 0 bases and the V segment lost 5 bases, leaving 4 bases of the junction unmatched. CDR1 and CDR2 (germline): SGHAT, FQDESV (reference sequence). In DNA form, the CDR3 reads TGTGCCAGCAGCCAACAGGGGATCTCCTACGAGCAGTACTTC. Its protein product is CASSQQGISYEQYF. Together with reference TRBV11-1 and TRBJ2-7, the CDR3 gives the full variable domain: EAEVAQSPRYKITEKSQAVAFWCDPISGHATLYWYRQILGQGPELLVQFQDESVVDDSQLPKDRFSAERLKGVDSTLKIQPAELGDSAMYLCASSQQGISYEQYFGPGTRLTVT.

This chain joins TRBV30 and TRBJ1-4; D is perhaps TRBD1 (6 bases). There are 13 residues in the CDR3. Germline V gene data show CDR1 as GTSNPN and CDR2 as SVGIG (reference sequence). In nucleotides, the CDR3 is TGTGCTTACCTCGGGGGCCATAATGAAAAACTGTTTTTT. Translating it yields CAYLGGHNEKLFF.

This clone appeared many times. The V call is TRBV28, the J call TRBJ1-1; D is undetermined. Germline V lookup: CDR1 MDHEN, CDR2 SYDVKM. Trimming pared 4 bases from V and 0 bases from J, leaving 12 bases between. This CDR3 contains 15 residues. CDR3 sequence reads: CASSSLVGMNTEAFF. Written as DNA, the CDR3 is TGTGCCAGCAGTTCCCTAGTGGGGATGAACACTGAAGCTTTCTTT.

This chain links TRBV19 with TRBJ2-2; D remains ambiguous. The germline V gene encodes CDR1 LNHDA and CDR2 SQIVND (reference sequence). The CDR3 extends over 15 amino acids. With 3 bases removed from V and 0 bases from J, the gap between germline ends came to 8 bases. CDR3: CASSIFGANTGELFF. CDR3 DNA sequence: TGTGCCAGTAGTATCTTTGGAGCGAACACCGGGGAGCTGTTTTTT.

The chain recombines TRBV15 with TRBJ2-3; D call uncertain. This CDR3 region has 14 residues. The germline gives CDR1 LNHNV, CDR2 YYDKDF (reference sequence). V was trimmed by 0 bases and J by 4 bases, leaving 8 bases between them. The CDR3 nucleotides read TGTGCCACCAGCAGAGATTCCGGGCCAGATACGCAGTATTTT. Residues: CATSRDSGPDTQYF.

J is TRBJ2-1 and V is TRBV18; 8 nucleotides match TRBD2. The V gene's germline CDR1 is KGHSH and CDR2 LQKENI. The CDR3 runs to 19 residues. Trimming at V came to 3 bases and at J to 1 base, leaving 14 bases not matched to a gene. The CDR3 region is CASSPLKLREDISYNEQFF. CDR3 nucleotide sequence: TGTGCCAGCTCACCTTTAAAGTTGCGGGAGGACATTTCCTACAATGAGCAGTTCTTC.

The chain combines TRBV6-1 with TRBJ2-7; TRBD1 agrees at 7 bases. CDR3 size: 15 residues. Per the germline V gene, CDR1 is MNHNS and CDR2 is SASEGT. V shed 6 bases, J shed 7 bases, and the junction held 15 bases outside the gene matches. CDR3 residues: CASRTGPTGAREQYF. CDR3 sequence (DNA): TGTGCCAGCAGAACGGGCCCTACAGGGGCGCGGGAGCAGTACTTC.

CDR3 sequence (DNA): TGTGCCAGCAGTCCGACGGGGACAGGGGTCAATGAGCAGTTCTTC. Encoded protein: CASSPTGTGVNEQFF. V usage is TRBV27 and J usage is TRBJ2-1, with 10 nucleotides matching TRBD1. The junction had 7 bases not matched to a gene; V was cut back by 5 bases and J by 6 bases. The CDR3 is made up of 15 amino acids. Germline V gene lookup returns CDR1 MNHEY and CDR2 SMNVEV (reference sequence).

This clone was seen many times. This rearrangement joins TRBV4-1 to TRBJ1-3; 7 positions agree with TRBD1. This CDR3 has 15 residues. Germline-derived CDR1 and CDR2 are MGHRA and YSYEKL. V was clipped by 0 bases and J by 4 bases; unmatched bases: 3. DNA for the CDR3: TGCGCCAGCAGCCAAGATGGAGGGGGCGGAAACACCATATATTTT. Translated: CASSQDGGGGNTIYF.